The sample holds many counts of the clone carrying this T cell receptor beta chain. Its cognate antigen is unknown. The CDR3 is made up of 12 amino acids. V was cut by 6 bases and J by 4 bases, with 9 bases left in between. CDR1 and CDR2 (germline): SGHTA, FQGNSA. Using its own MiXCR run on the reads, TCRdb lists one record per CDR3 protein. The repertoire holds nearly 700,000 distinct CDR3 sequences, about 30% seen once, with roughly 18% in the top ten. The data were obtained in a study of T cell repertoires in cytomegalovirus infection. Study-level background: Use of recently identified HLA-C-restricted and well-studied HLA-B-restricted CMV epitopes was part of the study.

The input for sequencing was cultured PBMCs, taken from culture after CMV antigen stimulation. The gene calls are TRBV7-2 and TRBJ1-2, with D possibly TRBD1 on 6 matching bases. The receptor comes from a human donor in good health (CMV status not recorded). Some clones in this sample may be carry-over from other donors' samples. In nucleotides, the CDR3 is TGTGCCAGCAGTCGACAGGCCTATGGCTACACCTTC. Protein: CASSRQAYGYTF.